The T cell receptor (beta chain) described here comes from a study of cytomegalovirus exposure and HLA in healthy donors (dated 2017 in TCRdb). Study-level background: In an earlier analysis of 587 of the donors, around 290 Gb of sequence data and 95 million to 130 million unique TCR beta sequences from approximately 180 million T cells were reported. Genome-wide SNP genotypes for about 55% of the roughly 670 donors were used in a later genetic analysis, which treated that subset as a discovery cohort. The T cell repertoires of 550 to 850 subjects were profiled by immunosequencing and related to cytomegalovirus serostatus. An early release covering over 500 HLA-typed donors comprised about 300 gigabases of sequencing data and approximately 85 million unique TCR sequences. Among the approximately 420 genotyped donors, 81% belonged to the genetic ancestry cluster associated with self-reported Caucasian donors. In the later analysis, no new phenotypic data were used to find candidate immune exposures; instead, reliance was placed on TCR beta sequences and their occurrence across donors. Every repertoire in the discovery cohort had been generated on one and the same sequencing platform. The aim of the study was to test whether cataloging public T cell receptors could identify signatures of past pathogen exposure. An earlier analysis of 500 to 750 of the donors applied high-throughput TCR beta sequencing to assess whether each TCR beta V gene segment acted as functional or pseudogenic. On average, 235,054 unique TCR beta nucleotide sequences were sequenced per donor among 398 genotyped donors of the cohort, with 15% to 20% of those sequences being non-productive. About five DR-DQ haplotypes were treated as single units for association and clustering because of strong linkage in the cohort. A later analysis re-examined previously published TCR beta repertoires from 500 to 700 donors and added high-resolution HLA genotyping to investigate patterns of TCR occurrence. A separate validation cohort of roughly 110 different subjects was used in addition to the roughly 700-subject first cohort. Both class I and class II loci were covered by HLA typing, at four-digit resolution. High-throughput TCR immunosequencing, statistical association of individual TCRs with disease status, and machine learning were combined to predict cytomegalovirus infection status. Typing coverage varied by locus: roughly 629-640 donors for A, B, C, DRB1 and DQB1; roughly 500 for DQA1; 606 for DPA1; 450 to 480 for DPB1. Alongside the repertoire data, information on donor age, sex, ethnicity and CMV serostatus was compiled.

Library generation was performed with the immunoSEQ multiplex PCR assay. For the multiplex PCR, a mixture combining 60 forward primers for TCR Vbeta segments and 13 reverse primers for TCR Jbeta segments was used. The CDR3 region of rearranged TCR beta genes was amplified from genomic DNA by a multiplex PCR assay. On the Illumina HiSeq System, the amplified TCR beta libraries were sequenced as 87-base-pair reads. The paper's data handling went like this. A later analysis counted some 80 million unique TCR beta chains across the 666 repertoires, and approximately 11 million of these chains were shared by at least two donors. To remove PCR and sequencing errors, raw reads were error-corrected and collapsed into unique sequences using a nearest-neighbor algorithm that merged closely related sequences. CDR3 sequences were aligned to IMGT reference sequences to assign V, D and J gene segments. For a sequence to be retained, a match of at least six nucleotides to both a V gene segment and a J gene segment was required. A rearrangement was called productive if the CDR3 had no stop codons and remained in frame with V and J, and every other rearrangement was called non-productive. Following IMGT convention, CDR3 was defined as the stretch from the second conserved V-encoded cysteine to the conserved J-encoded phenylalanine. The earlier analysis of about 590 of the donors excluded sequences that lacked an unambiguous match to a single V gene segment. In an earlier analysis of several hundred of the donors, V segments were called functional above 56.7% productive rearrangements and were called segregating when the between-donor standard deviation exceeded 5%. To diagnose cytomegalovirus status from the catalog of TCR beta chain sequences, a statistical classification framework was built. A later analysis assigned V and J genes by comparing TCR nucleotide sequences with IMGT/GENE-DB human TR gene sequences. The TCRdist pipeline was used in a later analysis to assign CDR3 sequences and most-parsimonious VDJ recombination scenarios. In a later analysis, every TCR beta chain was defined by the combination of its CDR3 amino acid sequence and its V-gene family, and reads without a unique V-gene family were dropped. A later analysis removed roughly 590 highly shared, low-generation-probability nucleotide sequences to deal with suspected cross-contamination and a sequencing artifact. In a later analysis, a clonal expansion index was calculated for each public chain from normalized within-repertoire ranks of inferred template counts. In a later analysis, generation probabilities were computed with a VDJ recombination model fitted to out-of-frame rearrangements, and the resulting probabilities were checked against IGoR. In a later analysis, TCR-TCR, TCR-HLA and TCR-CMV co-occurrence was scored with hypergeometric tests, and a repertoire-size bias correction was applied to TCR pairs. A later analysis estimated false discovery rates by permuting HLA or CMV assignments 20 times. In a later analysis, co-occurring TCRs were grouped using DBSCAN, and TCRdist sequence similarity was added for clustering within HLA-allele-positive subsets. Repertoires with fewer than 30,000 or more than 120,000 public chains, plus five repertoires with anomalous nucleotide sharing, were excluded from co-occurrence clustering. The immuneACCESS repertoire file appears here via TCRdb, limited to in-frame rearrangements. These files lack a portion of the clones; in checked studies, under half of the deficit traces to unresolved V genes, and the cause of the others is not known. V, J and clone size are taken as reported in that table, and D and trimming were inferred from the DNA itself. The sample includes about 160,000 clones, with 65% to 85% observed a single time. 7% of the sample is held by the ten biggest clonotypes.

In total, roughly 710 healthy bone marrow donors made up the cohort. At the time of sampling, all cohort members were nominally healthy, though unrecorded immune exposures were likely present. The donor tested CMV seropositive and was one of the 289 seropositive cohort members. A peripheral blood sample was collected from each donor, and TCR beta sequencing was performed on peripheral blood mononuclear cells. The Qiagen DNeasy Blood Extraction Kit was used to extract genomic DNA from the blood cell samples. The V and J ends are trimmed by 0 bases and 0 bases, leaving 13 bases between them. The cysteine opens and the phenylalanine closes a CDR3 of 18 amino acids. Of all the DNA, just the CDR3 is kept, 54 bases in frame from base 1. CDR1 is given as SGHDT and CDR2 as YYEEEE, both from the germline V gene. Concerning this clone itself: Which antigen it targets is not known. Base qualities are not provided; no much larger clone lies one nucleotide away.

Findings and caveats that apply to the study as a whole: Because the 87-base-pair reads could not distinguish some IMGT-functional V segments, including TRBV6-2 and TRBV6-3, those segments were excluded. In a later analysis, the rate of TCR association differed among HLA loci, with DRB1 alleles having the most associated TCRs and HLA-C alleles having the fewest. It was suggested by the authors that the approach could potentially be generalized to other disease states and immunological phenotypes. In vitro tests confirmed that three of the cytomegalovirus-associated TCR beta chains recognize cytomegalovirus antigens. The study gave a list of 150 to 200 TCR beta chains associated with cytomegalovirus. In both the original and validation cohorts, the classifier was reported to diagnose cytomegalovirus status with high specificity and sensitivity. Some 16 rarely observed V segments, including chromosome 9 orphons, were excluded from the earlier analysis of some 590 of the donors because counts were too low. HLA typing was unavailable for some donors at each locus, so association tests used only the typed subset. Roughly uniform sequencing depth across donors was assumed in presence/absence analyses, although this assumption may not hold. Linkage disequilibrium might explain the correlated functional status among segregating V segments, but an unknown experimental factor could not be excluded. Broadly in line with IMGT annotations, most TCR beta V segments showed up in productive rearrangements about 87% or about 30% of the time in an earlier analysis of approximately 600 of the donors. According to a later genetic analysis, donors in an Asian-associated ancestry cluster had fewer N-insertions in productive TCRs than the approximately 670-donor mean. In a later analysis, most CMV-associated TCR beta chains were found to appear HLA-restricted, with HLA associations seemingly driven largely by CMV exposure. Immune exposure information for the cohort was limited to CMV serostatus. Specific HLA alleles were associated with 15,000 to 20,000 TCR beta sequences at a false discovery rate of 0.05 in a later analysis. In a later analysis, HLA-associated TCR beta chains showed more clonal expansion and lower generation probabilities than non-associated chains that were equally common. A further reported finding was that TCR beta sequences accurately predicted the HLA-A and HLA-B alleles for most subjects in the first cohort. Across donors, most TCR sequences were observed very rarely, whereas some public TCRs were present in many individuals. Assigning TCR associations to individual alleles was difficult when HLA alleles, especially DR and DQ, strongly co-occurred. According to a later analysis, parvovirus B19, influenza, CMV and Epstein-Barr virus appeared linked to several top co-occurrence clusters. This cohort had only TCR beta chains sequenced, and the lack of alpha or paired-chain data limited which features could be detected. A group of highly shared sequence variants was considered likely to be a technical artifact of the sequencing pipeline. An association between a missense DCLRE1C variant and V-gene and J-gene trimming of TCR beta chains was found in a later genetic analysis and replicated in an independent cohort.

This sequence uses TRBV5-6 and TRBJ1-6; 5 matching bases give a weak D call of TRBD1. This TCR derives from a woman aged 25 to 39 in good health and CMV-seropositive. The sample comprised PBMCs. The CDR3 loop reads CASSLGVDTRSYNSPLHF. The DNA is as follows: TGTGCCAGCAGCTTGGGGGTGGACACGCGCTCCTATAATTCACCCCTCCACTTT.